This passage covers 29 T cell receptor beta chains from one sample sequenced in a study of T cells in Graves' hyperthyroidism and ophthalmopathy. Amplified TCR beta CDR3 regions derived from RNA transcripts. An initial round of RT-PCR targeting the TCR CDR3 relied on the HTBI primer set. TCRdb used MiXCR to reprocess the multiplex PCR reads, holding one entry per CDR3 protein. The repertoire consists of 730,000 or so distinct CDR3 sequences, with about 19% occurring once and the leading ten covering around 17%. The sample taken for sequencing was blood. The receptor set was obtained from a woman between 45 and 65 years old with Graves' hyperthyroidism that later progressed to Graves' ophthalmopathy.

The chain recombines TRBV20-1 with TRBJ2-1; TRBD1 aligns across 9 bases. The CDR3 contains 16 residues. J lost 7 bases, V lost 2 bases, and 12 bases had no gene match. CDR1 and CDR2 (germline): DFQATT, SNEGSKA (reference sequence). The CDR3 region is CSARLSDRGFKNEQFF. The CDR3 DNA reads as TGCAGTGCTAGACTCTCTGACAGGGGGTTTAAAAATGAGCAGTTCTTC.

Only a few counts were recorded for this clonotype. V usage is TRBV20-1 and J usage is TRBJ1-6; a possible D gene is TRBD1 (6 bases). The CDR3 is 14 residues long. Trimming removed 1 base at V and 14 bases at J, with 18 bases between. Germline CDR1 and CDR2: DFQATT and SNEGSKA (reference sequence). CDR3 sequence (DNA): TGCAGTGCTAGAGCCGGGACACCCGGCTTGGCCCTCCACTTT. Its protein product is CSARAGTPGLALHF.

Only a few counts were recorded for this clonotype. A read error is possible here, since a much larger clone lies one base away. This chain connects TRBV3-1 to TRBJ2-1, with TRBD2 matching over 9 bases. V shed 0 bases, J shed 4 bases, and the junction held 4 bases outside the gene matches. The V gene's germline CDR1 is LGHDT and CDR2 YNNKEL (reference sequence). The CDR3 has 16 residues. The CDR3 DNA sequence: TGTGCCAGCAGCCAAGAGGGGACTAGCCATTACAATGAGCAGTTCTTC. The encoded protein is CASSQEGTSHYNEQFF.

This clonotype was seen repeatedly, ten times or more. The CDR3 DNA reads as TGTGCCAGCAGCTCGGACCTGGGCGGGAATTCACCCCTCCACTTT. Translated, it gives CASSSDLGGNSPLHF. This sequence joins TRBV5-6 and TRBJ1-6; D gene unclear. Trimming cost V 3 bases and J 7 bases, with 14 bases left between them. The germline gives CDR1 SGHDT, CDR2 YYEEEE. This CDR3 has 15 amino acids.

This clonotype was counted at least ten times. Germline is not matched at one junction end, which may reflect a read error. This chain links TRBV11-2 with TRBJ2-1; possibly TRBD1 for D (7 bases). Germline V lookup: CDR1 SGHAT, CDR2 FQNNGV. This CDR3 has 19 residues. The CDR3 bases are TGTGCCAGCAGCTTAGGAAAGAGGACAGGCACGGCGGACTACCATGAGCAGTTCTTC. This sequence encodes CASSLGKRTGTADYHEQFF.

In this sample, this clonotype turned up many times. The CDR3, as DNA: TGTGCCAGCAGCCCGGCGGGATCCTATGGCTACACCTTC. Amino acid sequence: CASSPAGSYGYTF. The genes are TRBV3-1 and TRBJ1-2; no clear D gene. V was clipped by 4 bases and J by 4 bases, with 10 bases between them. CDR3 length: 13 residues. CDR1 LGHDT and CDR2 YNNKEL come from the germline V gene (reference sequence).

This clonotype has more than one count but fewer than ten. The CDR3 DNA sequence: TGTGCCAGCCGCAAACCTCGACTAGCGGGGGGGCCGGGTACGCAGTATTTT. Protein sequence: CASRKPRLAGGPGTQYF. The V call is TRBV6-1, the J call TRBJ2-3; 14 bases are shared with TRBD2. CDR3 length equals 17 residues. Germline V gene data show CDR1 as MNHNS and CDR2 as SASEGT. V shed 8 bases and J 8 bases; nucleotides not matched to a gene: 15.

The chain carries TRBV19 and TRBJ2-3; no clear D. The V gene lost 7 bases and the J gene lost 6 bases, with 17 bases spanning the gap. The CDR3 is 14 amino acids. Germline loops: CDR1 LNHDA, CDR2 SQIVND (reference sequence). CDR3 nucleotides: TGTGCCAGTACCGATCGGCGCGGTGGGGATACGCAGTATTTT. Amino acid sequence: CASTDRRGGDTQYF.

This clonotype was detected only a few times. A read error may explain this, as a much larger clone is one base away. The J gene is TRBJ1-1, the V gene TRBV2; D is undetermined. This CDR3 is built from 16 residues. From germline, CDR1 is SNHLY and CDR2 FYNNEI. The CDR3 DNA reads as TGTGCCAGCAGCTTCCGGCGGACGGAAAGTAACACTGAAGCTCTCTTT. Protein product: CASSFRRTESNTEALF.

This clonotype was detected many times. The gene calls are TRBV3-1 and TRBJ2-2, with TRBD1 as a possible D gene (6 bases). The germline V gene encodes CDR1 LGHDT and CDR2 YNNKEL (reference sequence). The CDR3 totals 15 residues. With 0 bases removed from V and 4 bases from J, the gap between germline ends came to 9 bases. The chain's CDR3 is CASSQEGRGTGELFF. The DNA for the CDR3 is TGTGCCAGCAGCCAAGAGGGCAGGGGCACCGGGGAGCTGTTTTTT.

This clonotype was found many times. The gene calls are TRBV3-1 and TRBJ1-2; 7 bases align to TRBD1. Germline assignment: CDR1 LGHDT and CDR2 YNNKEL (reference sequence). V dropped 1 base and J dropped 3; count of bases not matched to a gene: 5. The CDR3 covers 15 residues. The CDR3 DNA reads TGTGCCAGCAGCCAAGTAGGACAGGCTGACTATGGCTACACCTTC. This sequence encodes CASSQVGQADYGYTF.

This clonotype was counted ten times or more. The V gene is TRBV11-2, the J gene TRBJ2-7, with 10 nucleotides matching TRBD1. Losses at the gene ends were 5 bases for V and 4 bases for J; bases not matched to a gene: 5. The CDR3 has 14 amino acids. Germline loops: CDR1 SGHAT, CDR2 FQNNGV. In nucleotides, the CDR3 is TGTGCCAGCAGCCAACGGGACAGGGGTTACGAGCAGTACTTC. It codes for CASSQRDRGYEQYF.

The chain links TRBV14 to TRBJ2-1; the D gene could be TRBD1 or TRBD2 (5 bases each). The CDR3 consists of 12 residues. V lost 5 bases to trimming and J lost 11 bases, with 13 bases between them. Germline CDR1 is SGHDN and CDR2 is FVKESK. The CDR3 reads CASSTGTVKQFF. The CDR3 nucleotides read TGTGCCAGCAGCACCGGGACGGTGAAGCAGTTCTTC.

The genes are TRBV7-3 and TRBJ2-3; possible D gene TRBD2, 7 bases. The CDR3 consists of 16 residues. The germline V gene encodes CDR1 SGHTA and CDR2 FQGTGA. V gave up 5 bases and J gave up 3 bases, with 18 bases separating them. The CDR3 reads CASSPQGGEVTDTQYF. CDR3 bases: TGTGCCAGCAGCCCCCAAGGGGGGGAGGTAACAGATACGCAGTATTTT.

This clonotype was detected ten times or more. The chain is built from TRBV3-1 and TRBJ1-1, with a tentative D call TRBD1 (5 bases). The V end was cut by 4 bases, the J end by 5 bases, with 17 bases between. There are 15 residues in the CDR3. Germline CDR1 is LGHDT and CDR2 is YNNKEL (reference sequence). Here the CDR3 DNA reads TGTGCCAGCAGCCCCGTCTACAGGTTCGGGACTGAAGCTTTCTTT. It codes for CASSPVYRFGTEAFF.

In its sample, this clonotype was seen a few times. The rearrangement links TRBV29-1 to TRBJ2-1; perhaps TRBD1 as D (5 bases). This CDR3 has 11 residues. Germline-derived CDR1 and CDR2 are SQVTM and ANQGSEA. The ends were cut back, 5 bases at V and 5 bases at J, with 7 bases in the middle. The CDR3 region is CSVYRNNEQFF. The CDR3 bases are TGCAGCGTTTACAGGAACAATGAGCAGTTCTTC.

This clonotype was counted a few times. This chain joins TRBV5-4 and TRBJ1-2; D gene unclear. The length of the CDR3 is 15 residues. Germline CDR1 SGHNT, CDR2 YYREEE (reference sequence). V shed 0 bases and J shed 5 bases, with 14 bases lying between them. CDR3 in DNA: TGTGCCAGCAGCTTGGTTGAGACGGAGGCGTATGGCTACACCTTC. Its protein product is CASSLVETEAYGYTF.

In its sample, this clonotype was seen many times. The rearrangement links TRBV11-2 to TRBJ2-1; TRBD2 matches at 9 bases. The CDR3 runs 18 residues. With 1 base clipped from V and 2 bases from J, the junction kept 9 bases outside the gene matches. CDR1 SGHAT and CDR2 FQNNGV come from the germline V gene. CDR3: CASSLVLAGAPPYNEQFF. The CDR3 coding sequence is TGTGCCAGCAGCTTAGTTTTAGCGGGGGCCCCCCCCTACAATGAGCAGTTCTTC. The whole variable domain, remainder taken from reference TRBV11-2 and TRBJ2-1, is EAGVAQSPRYKIIEKRQSVAFWCNPISGHATLYWYQQILGQGPKLLIQFQNNGVVDDSQLPKDRFSAERLKGVDSTLKIQPAKLEDSAVYLCASSLVLAGAPPYNEQFFGPGTRLTVL.

This clonotype was detected many times. This chain uses TRBV5-1 with TRBJ1-2; 8 bases fit TRBD1. This CDR3 has 15 residues. The germline V gene has CDR1 SGHRS and CDR2 YFSETQ. V was clipped by 0 bases and J by 6 bases; unmatched bases: 7. DNA for the CDR3: TGCGCCAGCAGCTTGGTGTCGACAGGGGAAAATGGCTACACCTTC. Its translation is CASSLVSTGENGYTF.

In this sample, this clonotype turned up many times. CDR3 in amino acids: CASSEVTGPYGYTF. The CDR3 nucleotides read TGTGCCAGCAGTGAAGTGACAGGGCCCTATGGCTACACCTTC. The chain has TRBV6-1 and TRBJ1-2; 7 positions agree with TRBD1. CDR1 is MNHNS, CDR2 SASEGT, per germline. CDR3 length: 14 amino acids. The J segment lost 4 bases and the V segment lost 1 base, leaving 3 bases of the junction unmatched.

This chain joins TRBV5-5 and TRBJ1-6, with 9 bases lining up with TRBD1. This CDR3 is built from 14 residues. The V gene end was trimmed by 3 bases and the J gene end by 6 bases; junction bases not matched to a gene: 1. The V gene's germline CDR1 is SGHKS and CDR2 YYEKEE (reference sequence). This chain's CDR3 is CASSSTGGNSPLHF. The CDR3 DNA reads as TGTGCCAGCAGCTCGACAGGGGGTAATTCACCCCTCCACTTT.

This clonotype was found many times. The V and J genes are TRBV3-1 and TRBJ2-5; D could derive from TRBD1 or TRBD2 (5 bases each). Deletions cut 4 bases from V and 4 bases from J, with 16 bases between. The CDR3 has 15 amino acids. CDR1 LGHDT and CDR2 YNNKEL come from the germline V gene (reference sequence). In DNA, the CDR3 is TGTGCCAGCAGCCCAAGCCCTGGGGGTGGAGAGACCCAGTACTTC. Translated, it gives CASSPSPGGGETQYF.

The chain joins TRBV4-1 to TRBJ1-1, with 7 bases identical to TRBD1. The germline gives CDR1 MGHRA, CDR2 YSYEKL. V shed 2 bases and J 6 bases; nucleotides not matched to a gene: 6. The CDR3 length is 14 residues. The CDR3, as DNA: TGCGCCAGCAGCCAAAAGACAGGGACCGCTGAAGCTTTCTTT. It codes for CASSQKTGTAEAFF.

A few counts support this clonotype. The chain recombines TRBV5-1 with TRBJ2-5; the D gene is possibly TRBD2 (6 bases). CDR1 and CDR2 from the germline V gene are SGHRS and YFSETQ. The CDR3 runs 14 residues. Trimming took off 0 bases at V and 5 bases at J, with 11 bases between the two ends. The CDR3 DNA reads TGCGCCAGCAGCTTGGGCGGGGACCGGGAGACCCAGTACTTC. This codes for CASSLGGDRETQYF.

This clonotype was picked up many times. This sequence joins TRBV12-3 or TRBV12-4 and TRBJ1-1; D possibly corresponds to TRBD1 (5 bases). The germline V and J ends were trimmed by 6 bases and 7 bases, with 15 bases remaining between them. This CDR3 spans 13 amino acids. CDR3 in DNA: TGTGCCAGCAGCCCCGGACACCAGGTTGAAGCTTTCTTT. This sequence encodes CASSPGHQVEAFF.

Ten or more counts support this clonotype. The chain has TRBV5-1 and TRBJ1-2, with no clear D. Trimming stripped 7 bases from V and 5 bases from J, with 15 bases between. The germline gives CDR1 SGHRS, CDR2 YFSETQ. The CDR3 is made up of 13 amino acids. The DNA of the CDR3 is TGCGCCAGCGCCTCCTATGGAGATTATGGCTACACCTTC. Residues: CASASYGDYGYTF.

This clonotype showed up just a few times. The conserved phenylalanine or tryptophan is not found at the CDR3 terminus, so this likely reflects a read error. V and J are TRBV9 and TRBJ2-5; D may be TRBD1 (6 bases). Germline V gives CDR1 SGDLS, CDR2 YYNGEE. The CDR3 totals 15 residues. Trimming pared 3 bases from V and 2 bases from J, leaving 14 bases between. The CDR3 protein is CASSERGTIQETQYL. DNA for the CDR3: TGTGCCAGCAGCGAGAGGGGGACGATACAAGAGACCCAGTACCTC.

This chain connects TRBV7-9 to TRBJ2-3, with TRBD1 matching over 7 bases. V lost 2 bases to trimming and J lost 2 bases; unmatched junction nucleotides: 7. The CDR3 length is 16 residues. Germline loops: CDR1 SEHNR, CDR2 FQNEAQ (reference sequence). CDR3 sequence reads: CASSLLTGLHTDTQYF. Here the CDR3 DNA reads TGTGCCAGCAGCTTATTGACAGGGTTACACACAGATACGCAGTATTTT.

The genes are TRBV12-5 and TRBJ2-3, with 9 bases fitting TRBD2. The V gene's germline CDR1 is LGHNT and CDR2 FRNRAP. With V trimmed by 1 base and J by 0 bases, 2 bases remained unmatched. The CDR3 totals 16 residues. Here the CDR3 reads CASGLGSGGSTDTQYF. In DNA form, the CDR3 reads TGTGCTAGTGGTTTGGGGAGCGGGGGGAGCACAGATACGCAGTATTTT.